This TCR beta chain was obtained from a study of T-cell memory formation after mild COVID-19. This clonotype was counted many times. TCRdb itself ran the 5' RACE reads through MiXCR, one entry per CDR3 protein. The sample yields around 530,000 distinct CDR3 sequences, roughly 21% seen once. The source of this sequence is an adult woman who had mild COVID-19 (a few samples of this study predate the infection). Cell type and time point are not known. The sequenced sample consisted of PBMCs or a T cell subset sorted from them (not recorded which).

Here the CDR3 reads CASSFTTSGSFRDTQYF. CDR3 DNA: TGTGCCAGCAGCTTCACGACTAGCGGGAGTTTCAGAGATACGCAGTATTTT. This chain joins TRBV7-6 and TRBJ2-3, with 12 bases aligning to TRBD2. Germline CDR1 is SGHVS and CDR2 is FNYEAQ. V lost 3 bases and J lost 5; bases outside the gene matches: 9. The CDR3 loop spans 17 amino acids.